This T cell receptor (beta chain) emerged from a study of cytomegalovirus exposure and HLA in healthy donors. Amplification used 60 Vbeta primers and 13 Jbeta primers. Assay used: immunoSEQ multiplex PCR; TCRdb lists only in-frame clones, some missing. This table holds about 110,000 clones, 75% to 85% found once. Study-level findings and limits: Altogether, 150 to 200 TCR beta chains were recorded as cytomegalovirus-associated.

Germline V lookup: CDR1 KGHSH, CDR2 LQKENI. V was cut by 6 bases and J by 5 bases, with 13 bases left in between. The CDR3 extends over 13 amino acids. With regard to this clone: Antigen unknown.

Input material: PBMCs. The clonotype comes from a woman under 30 in good health and CMV-seropositive. The gene calls are TRBV18 and TRBJ2-5; unclear D gene. DNA for the CDR3: TGTGCCAGCTCGTCGGCGAGGTCGGAGACCCAGTACTTC. Translated, it gives CASSSARSETQYF.